This T cell receptor (beta chain) was documented in a study of T cell changes during pregnancy in multiple sclerosis (dated by TCRdb to about 2019). Notes on the research overall: The study examined how the T cell repertoire changed over the course of pregnancy in women with multiple sclerosis.

The CDR3 spans 13 residues, from the cysteine through the phenylalanine. Only CDR3 DNA is held: 39 bases, read in frame from base 1. Trimming leaves V shorter by 1 base and J shorter by 14 bases, with the junction holding 4 bases beyond the gene matches. CDR1 and CDR2, per the germline V gene, are SGHTA and FQGNSA. Remarks on this clone: Its cognate antigen has yet to be identified. The input lacks base qualities; no much larger clone sits a single base away.

Libraries were made using the immunoSEQ multiplex PCR assay. Here the immuneACCESS table is served through TCRdb, limited to in-frame sequences with V and J called. Missing clones are a known gap in these copies; in checked studies unresolved V genes cover under half, and the rest lacks a known reason. The sample table lists approximately 45,000 clones, roughly 92% of them with a count of one. Of the sample, roughly 0.7% is held by the ten largest clones. The V and J genes are TRBV7-2 and TRBJ2-3, with 12 bases aligning to TRBD2. The TCR comes from a female donor with multiple sclerosis, enrolled in a pregnancy study. The sample in question was CD4+ T cells from peripheral blood mononuclear cells, obtained in the first trimester of pregnancy. The DNA reads as follows: TGTGCCAGCAGCTTAGTGACTAGCGGGAGATTGTATTTT. Its protein is CASSLVTSGRLYF.